One and the same sample provided the 13 T cell receptor beta chains below, sequenced in a study of T-cell reconstitution after alpha-beta-depleted transplantation in children. Unique molecular identifiers were built into the TCRbeta library. TCRdb re-analysed the PCR reads in MiXCR, keeping a single row per CDR3 protein. In the table there are just over 950,000 distinct CDR3 sequences, about 30% of which are singletons. The sample in question was PBMCs, mostly from graft donor cells, obtained 360 days after TCRalphabeta/CD19-depleted stem cell transplant. Receptors originate from a boy younger than two who had a stem cell transplant for SCID, so the T cells may come from the graft donor.

The gene calls are TRBV19 and TRBJ1-3; no clear D. The V gene's germline CDR1 is LNHDA and CDR2 SQIVND (reference sequence). The length of the CDR3 is 13 residues. V lost 3 bases, J lost 5 bases, and 8 bases lay in between. CDR3 DNA sequence: TGTGCCAGTAGTATTGGCGGAAGAAACACCATATATTTT. Its protein is CASSIGGRNTIYF.

This chain connects TRBV21-1 to TRBJ2-3; the table's D call, TRBD1, has no DNA check behind it. TRBV21-1 is deemed a pseudogene. This CDR3 contains 17 residues. The CDR3 sequence is CASSKVMGHPGGSTQYF. CDR3 bases: TGTGCCAGCAGCAAAGTAATGGGGCATCCCGGTGGTTCTACGCAGTATTTT.

There are a few counts of this clonotype. The chain uses TRBV5-1 and TRBJ2-5, with D hard to call. The germline CDR1 and CDR2 sequences are SGHRS and YFSETQ. With 1 base removed from V and 3 bases from J, the gap between germline ends came to 10 bases. The CDR3 is 14 amino acids. CDR3 DNA sequence: TGCGCCAGCAGCTTGAGGCGGTCCGAAGAGACCCAGTACTTC. As protein: CASSLRRSEETQYF. Full variable domain (rest looked up from reference TRBV5-1 and TRBJ2-5): KAGVTQTPRYLIKTRGQQVTLSCSPISGHRSVSWYQQTPGQGLQFLFEYFSETQRNKGNFPGRFSGRQFSNSRSEMNVSTLELGDSALYLCASSLRRSEETQYFGPGTRLLVL.

The chain combines TRBV9 with TRBJ2-3; no clear D gene. The V end lost 0 bases, the J end lost 6 bases, and 8 bases lay between the germline ends. The germline gives CDR1 SGDLS, CDR2 YYNGEE. The CDR3 consists of 13 residues. The chain's CDR3 is CASSVGSLDTQYF. CDR3 nucleotide sequence: TGTGCCAGCAGCGTAGGCAGCCTCGATACGCAGTATTTT.

This chain links TRBV7-2 with TRBJ2-7; 8 bases map to TRBD2. V lost 4 bases and J lost 6; bases outside the gene matches: 17. Germline CDR1 is SGHTA and CDR2 is FQGNSA. This CDR3 spans 17 amino acids. The CDR3, as DNA: TGTGCCAGCAGCTCCCGGGACACCACCTGGACTAGCTCCGAGCAGTACTTC. Amino acid sequence: CASSSRDTTWTSSEQYF. The full variable domain, in which reference TRBV7-2 and TRBJ2-7 provide the parts outside the CDR3, is GAGVSQSPSNKVTEKGKDVELRCDPISGHTALYWYRQSLGQGLEFLIYFQGNSAPDKSGLPSDRFSAERTGGSVSTLTIQRTQQEDSAVYLCASSSRDTTWTSSEQYFGPGTRLTVT.

The genes are TRBV28 and TRBJ1-2, with 9 bases aligning to TRBD1. Germline trimming cut 8 bases from V and 8 bases from J; bases unmatched to any gene: 9. Per the germline V gene, CDR1 is MDHEN and CDR2 is SYDVKM. CDR3 size: 13 residues. This CDR3 reads CASSTQGAFGYTF. CDR3 coding DNA: TGTGCCAGCTCCACACAGGGGGCGTTCGGCTACACCTTC.

The chain links TRBV5-1 to TRBJ2-7, with D possibly being TRBD1 (5 bases). Trimming shortened V by 0 bases and J by 7 bases, and 11 bases separated the two germline ends. The CDR3 is 13 amino acids. Per germline, CDR1 SGHRS and CDR2 YFSETQ. The CDR3 nucleotides read TGCGCCAGCAGCTTGGTGGGGCTAGGGGAGCAGTACTTC. It translates to CASSLVGLGEQYF.

The sample holds a few counts of this clonotype. V gene TRBV4-1 combines with J gene TRBJ2-5; D unclear. Germline V gene sequence: CDR1 MGHRA, CDR2 YSYEKL. Trimming removed 1 base from V and 1 base from J, with 7 bases in between. The CDR3 has 14 residues. CDR3: CASSQGLIQETQYF. CDR3 in DNA: TGCGCCAGCAGCCAAGGACTCATCCAAGAGACCCAGTACTTC.

This clonotype showed up just a few times. The chain links TRBV24-1 to TRBJ2-3; weak D call: TRBD1 (6 bases). Per the germline V gene, CDR1 is KGHDR and CDR2 is SFDVKD. V was shortened by 8 bases and J by 5 bases, with 13 bases between the two germline ends. The CDR3 is 13 residues long. DNA of the CDR3: TGTGCCACCAACCACAGGGTTGGAGATACGCAGTATTTT. This gives the protein CATNHRVGDTQYF.

The chain employs TRBV19 and TRBJ2-3, with 12 bases that match TRBD2. V lost 3 bases and J lost 7; bases outside the gene matches: 8. Germline lookup yields CDR1 LNHDA and CDR2 SQIVND (reference sequence). This CDR3 has 16 amino acids. CDR3 region: CASSIPLAGGLNTQYF. DNA of the CDR3: TGTGCCAGTAGTATCCCACTAGCGGGGGGTCTGAATACGCAGTATTTT.

This clonotype was seen only a few times. V gene TRBV20-1 combines with J gene TRBJ2-5; 12 bases align to TRBD2. The CDR3 spans 18 residues. The ends lost 1 base at V and 9 bases at J; junction bases unmatched: 18. CDR1 is DFQATT, CDR2 SNEGSKA, per germline (reference sequence). The CDR3 sequence is CSARVDVRLGLAGGSQYF. CDR3 sequence (DNA): TGCAGTGCTAGAGTCGACGTCAGATTGGGGCTAGCGGGGGGGTCCCAGTACTTC.

In its sample, this clonotype was seen a few times. The genes are TRBV4-3 and TRBJ2-1; 11 bases align to TRBD1. This CDR3 is 17 amino acids long. V gave up 4 bases and J gave up 2 bases; unmatched junction bases: 7. Germline V gene data show CDR1 as LGHNA and CDR2 as YSLEER. CDR3 residues: CASSRVMGQGAYNEQFF. CDR3 bases: TGCGCCAGCAGCCGTGTAATGGGACAGGGGGCCTACAATGAGCAGTTCTTC.

This clonotype was counted a few times. The gene calls are TRBV27 and TRBJ2-7; D uncertain. Germline CDR1 is MNHEY and CDR2 is SMNVEV (reference sequence). The CDR3 runs to 14 residues. V was clipped by 2 bases and J by 7 bases, with 15 bases between them. The CDR3 protein is CASSLRAYAGEQYF. As DNA, the CDR3 is TGTGCCAGCAGTTTAAGGGCCTACGCCGGGGAGCAGTACTTC.